The source of this T cell receptor beta chain is a study of control samples from healthy donors and cancer patients. Repertoires were generated with immunoSEQ multiplex PCR, while TCRdb's copy carries only in-frame clones and drops some. There are some 150,000 clones in the sample; roughly 95% occur only once, and approximately 1% lies in the top ten. The receptor's source is a woman in her twenties or thirties in good health. Material: blood.

The CDR3 region has the DNA TGTGCCAGAAGCTTGGGTGGAAACCCGAACACTGAAGCTTTCTTT. Protein sequence: CARSLGGNPNTEAFF. J is TRBJ1-1 and V is TRBV5-3; D gene unclear. TRBV5-3 is designated an ORF whose function remains uncertain. The CDR3 has 15 amino acids. V was trimmed by 0 bases and J by 1 base, leaving 10 bases between them.